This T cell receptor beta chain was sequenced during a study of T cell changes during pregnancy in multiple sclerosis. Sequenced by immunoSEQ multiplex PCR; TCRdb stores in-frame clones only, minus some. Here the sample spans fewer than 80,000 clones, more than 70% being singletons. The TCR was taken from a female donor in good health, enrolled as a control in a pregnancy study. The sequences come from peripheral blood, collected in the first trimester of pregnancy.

This CDR3 is CASSQGGDSSYNEQFF. CDR3 coding DNA: TGTGCCAGCAGCCAGGGGGGGGACTCCTCCTACAATGAGCAGTTCTTC. This chain links TRBV4-2 with TRBJ2-1, with TRBD2 matching over 7 bases. This CDR3 has 16 residues. V was clipped by 3 bases and J by 0 bases; unmatched bases: 5. The V gene's germline CDR1 is LGHNA and CDR2 YNFKEQ.